Listed below are T cell receptor beta chains from one sample, sequenced in a study of shared clonotypes between healthy human individuals. Only in-frame clones appear in the TCRdb table, and some are missing; sequencing was by immunoSEQ multiplex PCR. The profile covers approximately 1,000,000 clones, with 70% to 80% appearing a single time and about 0.94% taken by the ten largest. Material for sequencing was memory CD4+ T cells from PBMCs. The receptors come from a man aged 18 to 30 in good health. Some clones in this sample may be carry-over from other donors' samples. CDR3s include the opening cysteine and the closing phenylalanine or tryptophan. D genes are given only for firm matches. Clone sizes are given selectively: once, few, many, or a class where the clone is expanded.

d_call: .
clone_size: .
v_call: TRBV7-9
j_call: TRBJ2-2
cdr3_aa: CVNAAGWGRRNTGELFF
cdr3_nt: TGTGTCAATGCAGCCGGTTGGGGCAGGAGGAACACCGGGGAGCTGTTTTTT

d_call: .
clone_size: .
v_call: TRBV19
j_call: TRBJ1-1
cdr3_aa: CASSPGHGWLGTEAFF
cdr3_nt: TGTGCCAGTAGCCCGGGACACGGCTGGTTGGGCACTGAAGCTTTCTTT

d_call: TRBD2
clone_size: .
v_call: TRBV10-3
j_call: TRBJ2-5
cdr3_aa: CAISESGGSGKETQYF
cdr3_nt: TGTGCCATCAGTGAGTCGGGGGGGAGTGGAAAAGAGACCCAGTACTTC

d_call: .
clone_size: .
v_call: TRBV21-1
j_call: TRBJ2-7
cdr3_aa: CERGLGPGTYEQYF
cdr3_nt: TGTGAAAGAGGGCTGGGGCCAGGGACCTACGAGCAGTACTTC

d_call: TRBD2
clone_size: .
v_call: TRBV5-4
j_call: TRBJ2-1
cdr3_aa: CASRRTSGEGLNEQFF
cdr3_nt: TGTGCCAGCAGACGAACTAGCGGGGAGGGGCTCAATGAGCAGTTCTTC

d_call: .
clone_size: .
v_call: TRBV28
j_call: TRBJ1-5
cdr3_aa: CASSTIQGLYSNQPQHF
cdr3_nt: TGTGCCAGCAGTACCATACAGGGTTTATATAGCAATCAGCCCCAGCATTTT

d_call: TRBD2
clone_size: .
v_call: TRBV7-2
j_call: TRBJ2-7
cdr3_aa: CASSLGQPRAGGPREQYF
cdr3_nt: TGTGCCAGCAGCTTAGGGCAGCCGAGGGCGGGAGGGCCCAGAGAGCAGTACTTC

d_call: .
clone_size: once
v_call: TRBV6-1
j_call: TRBJ2-7
cdr3_aa: CASTLSPVSTYEQYF
cdr3_nt: TGTGCCAGCACCTTATCTCCTGTAAGCACCTACGAGCAGTACTTC

d_call: TRBD2
clone_size: .
v_call: TRBV19
j_call: TRBJ2-2
cdr3_aa: CASSIEVAGGSTGELFF
cdr3_nt: TGTGCCAGTAGTATAGAAGTAGCGGGAGGCTCAACCGGGGAGCTGTTTTTT

d_call: .
clone_size: many
v_call: TRBV11-1
j_call: TRBJ1-1
cdr3_aa: CASSLGRGETEAFF
cdr3_nt: TGTGCCAGCAGCTTAGGTCGGGGAGAGACTGAAGCTTTCTTT